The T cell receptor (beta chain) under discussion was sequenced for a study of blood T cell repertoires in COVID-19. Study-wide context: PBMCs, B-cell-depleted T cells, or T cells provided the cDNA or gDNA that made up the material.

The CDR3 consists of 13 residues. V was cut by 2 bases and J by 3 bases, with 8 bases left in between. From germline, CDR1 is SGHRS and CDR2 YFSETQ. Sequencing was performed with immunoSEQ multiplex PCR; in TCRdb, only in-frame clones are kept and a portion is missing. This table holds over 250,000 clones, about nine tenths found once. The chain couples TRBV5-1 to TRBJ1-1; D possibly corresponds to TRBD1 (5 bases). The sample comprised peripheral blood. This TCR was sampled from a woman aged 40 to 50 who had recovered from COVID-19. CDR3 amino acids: CASSFSQDTEAFF. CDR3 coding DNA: TGCGCCAGCAGCTTCTCACAGGACACTGAAGCTTTCTTT. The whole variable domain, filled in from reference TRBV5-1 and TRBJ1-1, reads KAGVTQTPRYLIKTRGQQVTLSCSPISGHRSVSWYQQTPGQGLQFLFEYFSETQRNKGNFPGRFSGRQFSNSRSEMNVSTLELGDSALYLCASSFSQDTEAFFGQGTRLTVV.